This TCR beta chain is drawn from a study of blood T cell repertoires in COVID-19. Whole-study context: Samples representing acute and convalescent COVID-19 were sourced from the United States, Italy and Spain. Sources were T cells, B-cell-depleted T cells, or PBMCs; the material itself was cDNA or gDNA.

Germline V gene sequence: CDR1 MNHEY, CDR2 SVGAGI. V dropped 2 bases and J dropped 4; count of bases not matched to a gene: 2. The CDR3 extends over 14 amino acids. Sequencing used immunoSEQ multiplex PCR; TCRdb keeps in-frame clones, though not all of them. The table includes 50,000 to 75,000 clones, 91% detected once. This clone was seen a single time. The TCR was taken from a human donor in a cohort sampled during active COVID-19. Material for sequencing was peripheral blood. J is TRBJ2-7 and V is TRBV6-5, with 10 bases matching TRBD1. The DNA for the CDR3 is TGTGCCAGCAGTTACGCGGGACAGGGGTACGAGCAGTACTTC. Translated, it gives CASSYAGQGYEQYF.